The next 27 T cell receptor beta chains were all read from a single sample in a study of neurological immune-mediated disorders (dated by TCRdb to the late 2010s). The receptor library was made with 5' RACE. The sequencer was an Illumina HiSeq 2500. Clones were called with MiXCR by TCRdb after fastp trimmed the public reads at Q25, and only in-frame beta chains were retained. Entries that share a CDR3 protein sequence are merged under the most common genes and DNA. Present in this sample are tens of thousands of distinct CDR3 sequences, 3.5% to 4.5% of which were seen just once. In total, the top ten clones hold roughly 2.3% of the sample. Sequencing was done on a sample of PBMCs. Receptors were obtained from a woman aged 45-60 years with multiple sclerosis.

This clonotype has a count of ten or more. The chain combines TRBV2 with TRBJ1-2; no reliable D call. Germline assignment: CDR1 SNHLY and CDR2 FYNNEI. This CDR3 has 11 residues. Trimming shortened V by 6 bases and J by 8 bases, and 10 bases separated the two germline ends. The CDR3 DNA reads as TGTGCCAGCAGAGCCAGTTGGGGCTACACCTTC. This gives the protein CASRASWGYTF.

In this sample, this clonotype turned up many times. The V call is TRBV5-6, the J call TRBJ2-5; TRBD2 might be the D (6 bases). V was trimmed by 7 bases and J by 3 bases, leaving 13 bases between them. This CDR3 region has 13 residues. Per the germline V gene, CDR1 is SGHDT and CDR2 is YYEEEE. The CDR3 protein is CASSRDFEETQYF. As DNA, the CDR3 is TGTGCCAGCTCCAGGGACTTCGAAGAGACCCAGTACTTC.

In this sample, this clonotype turned up many times. The chain links TRBV20-1 to TRBJ2-1; 10 positions match TRBD2. This CDR3 is built from 16 residues. Germline trimming cut 0 bases from V and 5 bases from J; bases unmatched to any gene: 7. CDR1 is DFQATT, CDR2 SNEGSKA, per germline (reference sequence). The CDR3 DNA sequence: TGCAGTGCTAGAGACCCGCAGCGGGAGGGAAACAATGAGCAGTTCTTC. Its protein is CSARDPQREGNNEQFF.

This clonotype came up many times. The rearrangement links TRBV12-3 or TRBV12-4 to TRBJ2-3, with a weak D call TRBD1 (5 bases). This CDR3 is built from 13 residues. V lost 7 bases to trimming and J lost 3 bases, with 11 bases between them. CDR3 loop: CASIQAGTDTQYF. CDR3 in DNA: TGTGCCAGCATCCAAGCAGGGACAGATACGCAGTATTTT.

Ten or more counts support this clonotype. Because the CDR3 is missing its conserved closing phenylalanine or tryptophan, this is likely a read error. It is unclear where the CDR3 begins or ends on the DNA, so no DNA is shown, and the CDR3 is as TCRdb lists it. The chain uses TRBV9 and TRBJ1-4. The germline V gene encodes CDR1 SGDLS and CDR2 YYNGEE. The CDR3 length equals 10 residues, ends included. CDR3 loop: CASSVVSVPR.

This clonotype was detected ten times or more. The rearrangement links TRBV12-3 or TRBV12-4 to TRBJ2-7; 9 bases agree with TRBD1. The trim removed 6 bases at V and 6 bases at J, leaving 9 bases unmatched. CDR3 length: 14 residues. The CDR3 is CASRRDRDSSEQYF. The CDR3 coding sequence is TGTGCCAGCAGAAGGGACAGGGATAGCTCCGAGCAGTACTTC.

This chain uses TRBV5-1 with TRBJ1-2; no clear D gene. Germline lookup yields CDR1 SGHRS and CDR2 YFSETQ. V was cut by 0 bases and J by 6 bases, with 12 bases left in between. The CDR3 runs to 14 residues. CDR3 in DNA: TGCGCCAGCAGCTTGGTGGACGGCGGCGATGGCTACACCTTC. It encodes CASSLVDGGDGYTF.

This clonotype came up many times. V usage is TRBV12-3 or TRBV12-4 and J usage is TRBJ2-3; D possibly matches TRBD1 or TRBD2 (5 bases each). V lost 8 bases to trimming and J lost 7 bases, with 16 bases between them. The CDR3 extends over 13 amino acids. The CDR3 protein is CASGDANQNTQYF. The CDR3 DNA follows: TGTGCCAGCGGGGACGCAAATCAGAATACGCAGTATTTT.

This clonotype has ten or more counts. V usage is TRBV5-1 and J usage is TRBJ1-2; TRBD1 is a possible D gene (6 bases). The CDR3 sequence is 15 residues long. Trimming removed 0 bases at V and 5 bases at J, with 14 bases between. CDR1 SGHRS and CDR2 YFSETQ come from the germline V gene. CDR3 coding DNA: TGCGCCAGCAGCTTGGAAGGGGGAAGAGGTTATGGCTACACCTTC. Translated, it gives CASSLEGGRGYGYTF. The variable domain in full, completed from reference TRBV5-1 and TRBJ1-2, reads KAGVTQTPRYLIKTRGQQVTLSCSPISGHRSVSWYQQTPGQGLQFLFEYFSETQRNKGNFPGRFSGRQFSNSRSEMNVSTLELGDSALYLCASSLEGGRGYGYTFGSGTRLTVV.

This clonotype was found many times. The J gene is TRBJ1-5, the V gene TRBV2, with no clear D. The CDR3 sequence is 15 residues long. Trimming shortened V by 3 bases and J by 3 bases, and 12 bases separated the two germline ends. Germline V lookup: CDR1 SNHLY, CDR2 FYNNEI. This chain's CDR3 is CASSENSGNNQPQHF. The CDR3, as DNA: TGTGCCAGCAGTGAGAATTCCGGAAACAATCAGCCCCAGCATTTT.

This clonotype was seen at least ten times. The chain carries TRBV20-1 and TRBJ2-5; 13 positions agree with TRBD2. The ends lost 3 bases at V and 4 bases at J; junction bases unmatched: 5. CDR1 and CDR2 (germline): DFQATT, SNEGSKA (reference sequence). The CDR3 contains 15 residues. The DNA of the CDR3 is TGCAGTGCTAGCGCGACTAGCGGGAGGAGAGAGACCCAGTACTTC. As protein: CSASATSGRRETQYF.

This clonotype was counted ten times or more. The chain has TRBV7-9 and TRBJ1-5; D unclear. Trimming shortened V by 1 base and J by 5 bases, and 6 bases separated the two germline ends. Per germline, CDR1 SEHNR and CDR2 FQNEAQ (reference sequence). The CDR3 sequence is 13 residues long. The CDR3 sequence: CASSLGQDQPQHF. CDR3 DNA sequence: TGTGCCAGCAGCTTAGGGCAGGATCAGCCCCAGCATTTT.

This clonotype was seen many times. The DNA for the CDR3 is TGTGCCAGCAGTTTATATGAGGGGACGGACATTCAGTACTTC. This codes for CASSLYEGTDIQYF. The rearrangement uses TRBV27 and TRBJ2-4; perhaps D is TRBD1 or TRBD2 (5 bases each). V gave up 1 base and J gave up 8 bases, with 12 bases separating them. The CDR3 has 14 amino acids. The V gene's germline CDR1 is MNHEY and CDR2 SMNVEV (reference sequence).

This clonotype was observed at least ten times. The chain employs TRBV6-2 or TRBV6-3 and TRBJ2-7; maybe TRBD2 (5 bases). Germline V gives CDR1 MNHEY, CDR2 SVGEGT. Trimming took off 0 bases at V and 6 bases at J, with 18 bases between the two ends. The CDR3 has 16 amino acids. CDR3 DNA: TGTGCCAGCAGTTACTCCACTAGAGGAAACGTAGGCGAGCAGTACTTC. It yields the protein CASSYSTRGNVGEQYF.

The sample holds many counts of this clonotype. As DNA, the CDR3 is TGCGCCAGCAGCCAGCTTCTAGAGGGGACTGAAGCTTTCTTT. The encoded protein is CASSQLLEGTEAFF. The chain joins TRBV4-3 to TRBJ1-1; D might be TRBD1 (5 bases). V was clipped by 3 bases and J by 5 bases, with 13 bases between them. This CDR3 comprises 14 residues. CDR1 is LGHNA and CDR2 is YSLEER in the germline V gene.

Ten or more counts support this clonotype. The chain combines TRBV12-3 or TRBV12-4 with TRBJ1-1; 9 bases line up with TRBD1. V shed 4 bases and J 6 bases; nucleotides not matched to a gene: 9. CDR3 size: 15 residues. The DNA of the CDR3 is TGTGCCAGCAGTTCCAGGGACAGGGTACTCGCTGAAGCTTTCTTT. Its translation: CASSSRDRVLAEAFF.

This clonotype was observed many times. The J gene is TRBJ1-2, the V gene TRBV20-1; D not resolved. Germline V gene sequence: CDR1 DFQATT, CDR2 SNEGSKA (reference sequence). This CDR3 comprises 14 residues. Trimming left V 3 bases short and J 5 bases short, with 16 bases between. CDR3 sequence reads: CSASDPTGLYGYTF. In DNA, the CDR3 is TGCAGTGCTAGTGACCCGACCGGTCTTTATGGCTACACCTTC.

Many counts were recorded for this clonotype. The CDR3 DNA sequence: TGTGCCAGCAGCTTAGAATCTAGCGGGAGGGCCCAGCAGTACTTC. Translating gives CASSLESSGRAQQYF. The chain has TRBV11-2 and TRBJ2-5, with TRBD2 matching over 12 bases. Germline loops: CDR1 SGHAT, CDR2 FQNNGV. With V trimmed by 0 bases and J by 11 bases, 7 bases remained unmatched. The CDR3 consists of 15 residues.

This clonotype was counted many times. The chain employs TRBV7-8 and TRBJ2-2, with 7 bases lining up with TRBD1. The germline CDR1 and CDR2 sequences are SGHVS and FQNEAQ. After removal of 7 bases from V and 3 bases from J, the junction contained 8 bases not matched to a gene. CDR3 length equals 15 residues. The CDR3: CASNPRTGDTGELFF. The CDR3 DNA follows: TGTGCCAGCAACCCGCGGACAGGCGACACCGGGGAGCTGTTTTTT.

This clonotype was recorded many times. The rearrangement links TRBV10-3 to TRBJ2-7; D unresolved. V was shortened by 0 bases and J by 7 bases, with 16 bases between the two germline ends. There are 15 residues in the CDR3. CDR1 and CDR2 from the germline V gene are ENHRY and SYGVKD. CDR3 protein: CAISESLTVGVEQYF. CDR3 nucleotide sequence: TGTGCCATCAGTGAGTCCCTCACAGTTGGGGTAGAGCAGTACTTC.

A note on this clonotype: One end of the junction varies from germline; a read error may be responsible. The chain carries TRBV12-3 or TRBV12-4 and TRBJ1-5; maybe TRBD1 (6 bases). The CDR3 has 14 amino acids. The CDR3 spells CASSRTDIDQPQNF. CDR3 nucleotide sequence: TGTGCCAGCAGCCGGACAGACATCGATCAGCCCCAGAATTTT.

This clonotype has at least ten counts. The chain uses TRBV7-2 and TRBJ2-1; D not resolved. Trimming took off 2 bases at V and 0 bases at J, with 8 bases between the two ends. The CDR3 covers 15 residues. The germline V gene has CDR1 SGHTA and CDR2 FQGNSA. The CDR3 coding sequence is TGTGCCAGCAGCTTAACCAGCAGCTCCTACAATGAGCAGTTCTTC. It specifies CASSLTSSSYNEQFF.

This clonotype was picked up many times. The chain links TRBV5-1 to TRBJ1-1; 8 nucleotides align to TRBD1. This CDR3 spans 15 amino acids. V lost 3 bases to trimming and J lost 1 base; unmatched junction nucleotides: 5. Germline CDR1 is SGHRS and CDR2 is YFSETQ. For the CDR3, the DNA is TGCGCCAGCAGCTCCCCCGACAGGGGGAACACTGAAGCTTTCTTT. It codes for CASSSPDRGNTEAFF.

This clonotype has at least ten counts. The V call is TRBV3-1, the J call TRBJ2-7; 11 bases align to TRBD2. V lost 1 base and J lost 0; bases outside the gene matches: 5. CDR1 and CDR2 (germline): LGHDT, YNNKEL (reference sequence). The CDR3 length is 17 residues. CDR3 nucleotides: TGTGCCAGCAGCCAAGTTTGGACTAGCGGGTTCTCCTACGAGCAGTACTTC. It translates to CASSQVWTSGFSYEQYF.

The chain employs TRBV11-3 and TRBJ2-1, with a possible D match to TRBD2 (5 bases). CDR3 length: 14 residues. Trimming took off 5 bases at V and 4 bases at J, with 12 bases between the two ends. Germline assignment: CDR1 SGHNT and CDR2 YENEEA. As DNA, the CDR3 is TGTGCCAGCAGCCTTCGGACGGGATACAATGAGCAGTTCTTC. Residues: CASSLRTGYNEQFF.

Ten or more counts support this clonotype. This rearrangement joins TRBV7-9 to TRBJ2-7, with TRBD1 matching 7 bases. The V and J ends lost 3 bases and 7 bases, in that order; junction bases with no gene match: 3. The CDR3 totals 12 residues. The germline V gene encodes CDR1 SEHNR and CDR2 FQNEAQ (reference sequence). The chain's CDR3 is CASSLTRGEQYF. As DNA, the CDR3 is TGTGCCAGCAGCTTGACCAGGGGGGAGCAGTACTTC.

This clonotype occurred many times. J is TRBJ2-5 and V is TRBV14; D remains ambiguous. This CDR3 is built from 12 residues. The germline CDR1 and CDR2 sequences are SGHDN and FVKESK. Trimming left V 4 bases short and J 4 bases short, with 7 bases between. CDR3 sequence: CASSPNSETQYF. The CDR3 coding sequence is TGTGCCAGCAGCCCGAATTCAGAGACCCAGTACTTC.